Ten or more counts support the clone carrying this T cell receptor beta chain. What it recognizes is unknown. A single record per CDR3 protein comes from TCRdb applying MiXCR to the RACE reads. The sample carries 100,000 to 150,000 distinct CDR3 sequences, about 14% recorded once. The data originate from a study of human T cells and chemical hapten exposure. Described time point: pre-sensitization, week 0. The treatment is: therapeutic diphenylcyclopropenone sensitization with weekly scalp DPC. People who gave samples had alopecia, were 18 to 70 years old, and were suitable for DPC. Study-wide findings and caveats: Clustering by CDR3 similarity yielded significantly more large clusters from expanded TCRs than controls. Counts of expanded TCRs (at PT1) showed a positive correlation with patch test score. Because they had alopecia, donors may respond immunologically unlike healthy people.

This clonotype originated in a woman aged 18-29 years with alopecia areata. Some clones in this sample may be carry-over from other donors' samples. The specimen comprised whole blood, sampled in connection with sensitization to the hapten diphenylcyclopropenone (DPC).

In DNA form, the CDR3 reads TGTGCCAGCAGTGCCCGACTAGCCTTCTCCTACGAGCAGTACTTC. Protein: CASSARLAFSYEQYF. This chain joins TRBV6-2 or TRBV6-3 and TRBJ2-7, with TRBD2 matching over 7 bases. The V segment lost 5 bases and the J segment 0 bases; nucleotides outside the gene matches: 7. The CDR3 extends over 15 amino acids. Germline CDR1 is MNHEY and CDR2 is SVGEGT.